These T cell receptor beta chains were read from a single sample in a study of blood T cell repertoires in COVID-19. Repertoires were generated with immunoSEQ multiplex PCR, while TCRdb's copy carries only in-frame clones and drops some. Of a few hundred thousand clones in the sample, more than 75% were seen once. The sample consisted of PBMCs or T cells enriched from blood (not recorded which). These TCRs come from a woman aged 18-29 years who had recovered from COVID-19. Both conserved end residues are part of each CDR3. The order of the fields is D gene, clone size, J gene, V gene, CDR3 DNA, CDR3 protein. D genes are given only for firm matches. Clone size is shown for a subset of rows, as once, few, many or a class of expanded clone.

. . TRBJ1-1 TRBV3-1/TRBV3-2 TGTGCCAGCAGCCCGACCCTTACGGGCACTGAAGCTTTCTTT CASSPTLTGTEAFF
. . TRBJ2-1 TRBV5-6 TGTGCCAGCAGCTTGACAGACAATGAGCAGTTCTTC CASSLTDNEQFF
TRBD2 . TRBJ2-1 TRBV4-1 TGCGCCAGCAGCCAAATGACTAGCGGGGGGCTACCGTATGAGCAGTTCTTC CASSQMTSGGLPYEQFF
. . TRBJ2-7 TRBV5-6 TGTGCCAGCAGCTCGATTGGGCGGGACGAGCAGTACTTC CASSSIGRDEQYF
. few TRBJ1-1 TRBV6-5 TGTGCCAGCAAGGCCAGGGGGAACACTGAAGCTTTCTTT CASKARGNTEAFF
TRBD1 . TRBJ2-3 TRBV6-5 TGTGCCAGCAGTCGACAGGGGGCTCGGGATACGCAGTATTTT CASSRQGARDTQYF
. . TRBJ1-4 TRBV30 TGTGCCTTCCAACGGGGAGGTAATGAAAAACTGTTTTTT CAFQRGGNEKLFF
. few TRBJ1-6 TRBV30 TGTGCCTGGTCGAACAGGGTCAGCTCCTATAATTCACCCCTCCACTTT CAWSNRVSSYNSPLHF
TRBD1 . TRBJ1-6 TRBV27 TGTGCCAGCAGTTTATCCGTAGGGACAGAGCACCTCTCGAGATATAATTCACCCCTCCACTTT CASSLSVGTEHLSRYNSPLHF
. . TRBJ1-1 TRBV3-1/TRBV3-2 TGTGCCAGCAGCCAAGGGGGGGAGCAGGGAGGAGCTTTCTTT CASSQGGEQGGAFF
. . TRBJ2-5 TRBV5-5 TGTGCCAGCAGCCCGCGGGCTCATGGGAGGGAGACCCAGTACTTC CASSPRAHGRETQYF
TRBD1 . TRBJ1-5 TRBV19 TGTGCCAGTAGTATAGGCCGGACAGGGATTTATCCCCAGCATTTT CASSIGRTGIYPQHF
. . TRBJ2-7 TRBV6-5 TGTGCCAGCAGTTACTCGAGGGGGGGCGAGCAGTACTTC CASSYSRGGEQYF
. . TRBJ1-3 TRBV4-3 TGCGCCAGCAGCCAAGGAACAGGGTCGGGAAACACCATATATTTT CASSQGTGSGNTIYF
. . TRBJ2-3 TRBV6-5 TGTGCCAGCAGTTACGAAGCAGGGGTTAGAGATACGCAGTATTTT CASSYEAGVRDTQYF
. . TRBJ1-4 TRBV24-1 TGTGCCACCAGTGATTCAAGGGGGGAAAAACTGTTTTTT CATSDSRGEKLFF
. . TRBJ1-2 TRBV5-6 TGTGCCAGCAGCTTGCAGGGAACGGGCTACACCTTC CASSLQGTGYTF
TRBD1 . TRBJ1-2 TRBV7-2 TGTGCCAGCAGCTTAGCGAAGGGGGCGGTCTATGGCTACACCTTC CASSLAKGAVYGYTF
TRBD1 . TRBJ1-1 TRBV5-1 TGCGCCAGCAGCTTGAAGGGACAGGGGGCGAACACTGAAGCTTTCTTT CASSLKGQGANTEAFF
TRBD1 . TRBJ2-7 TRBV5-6 TGTGCCAGCAGCTTGGGTCCCAGGGGGTACGAGCAGTACTTC CASSLGPRGYEQYF
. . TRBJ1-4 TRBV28 TGTGCCAGCATCCATCAGGGCAGGGGAAGGGGAAAACTGTTTTTT CASIHQGRGRGKLFF
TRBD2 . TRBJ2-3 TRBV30 TGTGCCTGGAGTGTAACCCGGGGGGGACCAGATACGCAGTATTTT CAWSVTRGGPDTQYF
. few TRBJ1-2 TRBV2 TGTGTCTCTGCCGGCCAGGGGTCCGGTGGCTACACCTTC CVSAGQGSGGYTF
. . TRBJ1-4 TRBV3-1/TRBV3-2 TGTGCCAGCAGCCAAGTAAGGGGGGGAATTGAAAAACTGTTTTTT CASSQVRGGIEKLFF
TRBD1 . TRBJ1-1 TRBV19 TGTGCCAGTAGTCCCTTGAGACAGGGGTCGGCGGTTATAGGAACTGAAGCTTTCTTT CASSPLRQGSAVIGTEAFF
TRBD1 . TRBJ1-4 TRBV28 TGTGCCAGCAGTTGGAAGGACAGGGCTAATGAAAAACTGTTTTTT CASSWKDRANEKLFF
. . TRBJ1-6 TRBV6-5 TGTGCCAGCAGTTGGACAACAGAGTCACCCCTCCACTTT CASSWTTESPLHF
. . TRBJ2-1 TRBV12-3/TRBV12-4 TGTGCCAGCAGTTCCCCACCTTCTAGCGTGCAGTTCTTC CASSSPPSSVQFF
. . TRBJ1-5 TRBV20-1 TGCAGTGCTAGTTTACGGACAACTTATAGCAATCAGCCCCAGCATTTT CSASLRTTYSNQPQHF
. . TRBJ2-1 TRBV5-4 TGTGCCAGCAGCTTGGCTAGCTTCAGCTCCTACAATGAGCAGTTCTTC CASSLASFSSYNEQFF
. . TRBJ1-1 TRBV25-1 TGTGCCAGCAGTGATCGGGTCACCTCGAACACTGAAGCTTTCTTT CASSDRVTSNTEAFF
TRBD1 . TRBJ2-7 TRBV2 TGTGCCAGCAAGACAGGGGGCTTCTACGAGCAGTACTTC CASKTGGFYEQYF
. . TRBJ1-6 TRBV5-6 TGTGCCAGCAGCTTTAGCGGGGGCAGTTGGTATAATTCACCCCTCCACTTT CASSFSGGSWYNSPLHF
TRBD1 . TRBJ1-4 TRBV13 TGTGCCAGCAGCCCGTGGACAGGGTACGAAAAACTGTTTTTT CASSPWTGYEKLFF
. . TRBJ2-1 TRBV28 TGTGCCAGCAGCCCTCCCCGTGGCAGCTCCTACAATGAGCAGTTCTTC CASSPPRGSSYNEQFF
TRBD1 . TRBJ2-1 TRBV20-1 TGCAGTGCTAGTTGGGACAGGGACAATGAGCAGTTCTTC CSASWDRDNEQFF
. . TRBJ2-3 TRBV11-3 TGTGCCAGCAGTCAGACACCGACCACAGATACGCAGTATTTT CASSQTPTTDTQYF
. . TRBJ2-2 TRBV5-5 TGTGCCAGCAGCTCCGGGACACGAATGGGGGAGCTGTTTTTT CASSSGTRMGELFF
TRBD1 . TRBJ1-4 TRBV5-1 TGCGCCAGCAGCTCACAGGGGAAGAATGAAAAACTGTTTTTT CASSSQGKNEKLFF
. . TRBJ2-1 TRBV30 TGTGCCTGGAGTGTACGTGGGGGCCTTTCCTACAATGAGCAGTTCTTC CAWSVRGGLSYNEQFF
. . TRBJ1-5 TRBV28 TGTGCCAGCAGTTTGGGGGGGTATCATCAGCCCCAGCATTTT CASSLGGYHQPQHF
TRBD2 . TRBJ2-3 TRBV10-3 TGTGCCATCAGTGCCACTAGCGAACGTTACCCTAGCACAGATACGCAGTATTTT CAISATSERYPSTDTQYF
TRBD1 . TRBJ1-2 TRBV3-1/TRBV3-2 TGTGCCAGCAGCCAAGATACCGGGACAGTCGTCCCTTCTTCCTGGTTCGGCTACACCTTC CASSQDTGTVVPSSWFGYTF
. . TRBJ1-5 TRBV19 TGTGCCAGTAAGAACGGAGGGGCCGGCAATCAGCCCCAGCATTTT CASKNGGAGNQPQHF
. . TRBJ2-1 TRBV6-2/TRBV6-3 TGTGCCAGCAGTTATCTTTCGGGGAACAATGAGCAGTTCTTC CASSYLSGNNEQFF
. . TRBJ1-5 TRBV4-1 TGCGCCAGCAGCCAAGGGGCGAATCAGCCCCAGCATTTT CASSQGANQPQHF
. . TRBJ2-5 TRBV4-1 TGCGCCAGCAGCCAACCCGCGGCCCGTAAGACCCAGTACTTC CASSQPAARKTQYF
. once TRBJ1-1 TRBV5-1 TGCGCCAGCAGCTTGCTTTTCTCGGACAAGGGGGCTGAAGCTTTCTTT CASSLLFSDKGAEAFF
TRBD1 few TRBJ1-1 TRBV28 TGTGCCAGCAGGAATGGACAGGGCTGGGGAGCTTTCTTT CASRNGQGWGAFF
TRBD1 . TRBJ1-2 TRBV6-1 TGTGCCAGCAGTGAACTGGACAGGGCCTATGGCTACACCTTC CASSELDRAYGYTF
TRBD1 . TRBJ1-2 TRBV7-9 TGTGCCAGCAGCTTGGGGGGACAGGGAAGAGGAGACTATGGCTACACCTTC CASSLGGQGRGDYGYTF
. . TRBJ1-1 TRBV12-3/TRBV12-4 TGTGCCAGCAGTCACCCAGGGGATACTGAAGCTTTCTTT CASSHPGDTEAFF